This T cell receptor (beta chain) came from a study of CD8+CD57+ T cells in acquired aplastic anemia. The wider study: Sorted CD4+ and CD8+ cells yielded roughly 3.2 ug of DNA on average.

Comment on this clonotype: An end of the junction differs from the germline gene, which may be a read error.

TCR beta VDJ combinations and CDR3 sequences were profiled from genomic DNA. MiXCR was run by TCRdb on the reads, yielding one entry per CDR3 protein. This sample yields hundreds of thousands of distinct CDR3 sequences, of which 82% are seen a single time; 40% to 55% belongs to the top ten. Those patients picked for sequencing had displayed CD8+CD57+ cell expansion on flow cytometry. This clonotype originated in a human donor with aplastic anemia. The sequencing input was sorted CD4+, CD8+, or CD8+CD57+ T cells (not recorded which) from PBMCs.

The DNA for the CDR3 is TGTGCCAGCGGGGACGCGGGAACACCCAAGAAGCATTTT. Protein sequence: CASGDAGTPKKHF. V usage is TRBV7-8 and J usage is TRBJ2-3, with TRBD2 as a possible D gene (6 bases). The CDR3 covers 13 residues. The V gene's germline CDR1 is SGHVS and CDR2 FQNEAQ.